The clone carrying this T cell receptor (beta chain) was detected a few times. The target antigen is unknown. TCRdb used MiXCR to reprocess the RT-PCR reads, holding one entry per CDR3 protein. This sample carries about 300,000 distinct CDR3 sequences, roughly 22% of them seen once, and the ten largest clones take 10%. This specimen comes from a study of response to subunit inactivated influenza vaccine. Overall study findings and caveats: After each seasonal influenza vaccination, few new T cells are recruited, the authors suggested.

The sample in question was PBMCs from blood, obtained about 20 months after vaccination. This receptor was identified in a man aged 50 to 69 who received an inactivated influenza vaccine.

The CDR3 nucleotides are TGCAGTGCTAGGGACAGGGGGTATGGAAACACCATATATTTT. Translated, it gives CSARDRGYGNTIYF. The V and J genes are TRBV20-1 and TRBJ1-3; 10 bases are shared with TRBD1. The CDR3 length is 14 residues. J lost 3 bases, V lost 3 bases, and 2 bases had no gene match. The germline V gene encodes CDR1 DFQATT and CDR2 SNEGSKA (reference sequence).